The 21 T cell receptor beta chains below all came from one sample that was sequenced in a study of T cell responses to AZD1222 COVID-19 vaccine. The repertoire was sequenced with immunoSEQ multiplex PCR; TCRdb's copy has only in-frame clones and lacks some. The data contain over 150,000 clones, less than 90% of them singletons. The specimen was peripheral blood, collected on day 0 of MenACWY control vaccination. These receptors were collected from an adult in good health.

J is TRBJ1-2 and V is TRBV28, with TRBD1 identical over 9 bases. Trimming removed 3 bases from V and 7 bases from J; junction bases left unmatched: 6. Germline assignment: CDR1 MDHEN and CDR2 SYDVKM. The CDR3 runs 14 residues. The DNA of the CDR3 is TGTGCCAGCAGTTTCGGGACAGGGAGACGTGGCTACACCTTC. Protein sequence: CASSFGTGRRGYTF.

The rearrangement links TRBV7-9 to TRBJ1-1; 10 bases fit TRBD1. Germline V gene sequence: CDR1 SEHNR, CDR2 FQNEAQ (reference sequence). This CDR3 region has 19 residues. J lost 0 bases, V lost 2 bases, and 12 bases had no gene match. CDR3 nucleotides: TGTGCCAGCAGCTTACCGCGCCGGGACAGGGGTATAATGAACACTGAAGCTTTCTTT. Translation: CASSLPRRDRGIMNTEAFF.

The chain links TRBV30 to TRBJ1-6; TRBD1 aligns across 7 bases. The V segment lost 5 bases and the J segment 5 bases; nucleotides outside the gene matches: 9. The CDR3 consists of 15 residues. The germline CDR1 and CDR2 sequences are GTSNPN and SVGIG (reference sequence). For the CDR3, the DNA is TGTGCCTGGGGTTTTTCCGGGACAGATAATTCACCCCTCCACTTT. Translating gives CAWGFSGTDNSPLHF.

The chain joins TRBV5-1 to TRBJ2-7; D possibly corresponds to TRBD1 (6 bases). CDR3 length: 13 residues. V lost 5 bases to trimming and J lost 2 bases, with 11 bases between them. From germline, CDR1 is SGHRS and CDR2 YFSETQ. CDR3 region: CASSRTVTYEQYF. The CDR3, as DNA: TGCGCCAGCAGTAGGACAGTAACCTACGAGCAGTACTTC.

The rearrangement uses TRBV24-1 and TRBJ1-1; unclear D gene. The CDR3 extends over 10 amino acids. Per the germline V gene, CDR1 is KGHDR and CDR2 is SFDVKD. V lost 10 bases, J lost 6 bases, and 8 bases lay in between. The CDR3 loop reads CATKVAEAFF. The CDR3 DNA reads as TGTGCCACAAAGGTCGCTGAAGCTTTCTTT.

This chain uses TRBV5-4 with TRBJ1-1; no firm D call. Trimming took 1 base from V and 1 from J, leaving 5 bases between them. CDR3 length: 13 residues. The germline V gene encodes CDR1 SGHNT and CDR2 YYREEE (reference sequence). The CDR3 DNA reads TGTGCCAGCAGCTTGCAACAGAACACTGAAGCTTTCTTT. This sequence encodes CASSLQQNTEAFF.

This clone was found once. The chain has TRBV29-1 and TRBJ1-2; D is undetermined. The CDR3 has 14 residues. The germline V gene has CDR1 SQVTM and CDR2 ANQGSEA. Trimming stripped 0 bases from V and 4 bases from J, with 12 bases between. CDR3 sequence reads: CSVEDPRAIYGYTF. CDR3 bases: TGCAGCGTTGAAGATCCCCGGGCCATCTATGGCTACACCTTC.

This chain joins TRBV24-1 and TRBJ2-3; D gene unclear. The CDR3 is 17 residues long. Looked up from germline, CDR1 is KGHDR and CDR2 is SFDVKD. V dropped 6 bases and J dropped 2 bases, with 20 bases sitting between them. The CDR3 DNA is TGTGCCACCAGTTTTGGTGGGCCCATGCCTTCCACAGATACGCAGTATTTT. This gives the protein CATSFGGPMPSTDTQYF.

V is TRBV6-6 and J is TRBJ1-2; 7 bases are a match to TRBD1. Unmatched junction bases numbered 12, after V lost 6 bases and J lost 5 bases. The germline gives CDR1 MNHNY, CDR2 SVGAGI (reference sequence). The CDR3 loop spans 15 amino acids. The CDR3 here is CASRPGRGGNYGYTF. The CDR3 DNA reads TGTGCCAGCAGGCCGGGAAGAGGGGGCAATTATGGCTACACCTTC.

The V call is TRBV28, the J call TRBJ1-4, with a possible D match to TRBD1 (6 bases). V lost 1 base and J lost 0, with 12 bases in between. CDR3 size: 17 residues. The germline CDR1 and CDR2 sequences are MDHEN and SYDVKM. CDR3 sequence reads: CASSLYQGPATNEKLFF. The CDR3 DNA follows: TGTGCCAGCAGTTTATATCAGGGGCCAGCAACTAATGAAAAACTGTTTTTT.

This clone was counted only a few times. The chain uses TRBV7-3 and TRBJ2-2, with 7 bases aligning to TRBD2. Losses at the gene ends were 6 bases for V and 4 bases for J; bases not matched to a gene: 5. This CDR3 spans 14 amino acids. CDR1 is SGHTA and CDR2 is FQGTGA in the germline V gene. In nucleotides, the CDR3 is TGTGCCAGCAGACCGGGACTAACCACCGGGGAGCTGTTTTTT. Encoded protein: CASRPGLTTGELFF.

This clone occurred a few times. The genes are TRBV6-5 and TRBJ1-5; 9 bases match TRBD1. This CDR3 has 15 residues. Germline loops: CDR1 MNHEY, CDR2 SVGAGI. Trimming cost V 6 bases and J 5 bases; bases outside gene matches: 8. As DNA, the CDR3 is TGTGCCAGCAGACCCTTGACAGGGGGATATCAGCCCCAGCATTTT. It codes for CASRPLTGGYQPQHF.

V and J are TRBV30 and TRBJ2-6; D is undetermined. Trimming took off 5 bases at V and 5 bases at J, with 13 bases between the two ends. The CDR3 is 14 residues long. Germline V lookup: CDR1 GTSNPN, CDR2 SVGIG (reference sequence). The CDR3 DNA reads as TGTGCCTGGGGTGGAGATCCTTGGGCCAACGTCCTGACTTTC. This sequence encodes CAWGGDPWANVLTF. Variable domain in full (rest from reference TRBV30 and TRBJ2-6): SQTIHQWPATLVQPVGSPLSLECTVEGTSNPNLYWYRQAAGRGLQLLFYSVGIGQISSEVPQNLSASRPQDRQFILSSKKLLLSDSGFYLCAWGGDPWANVLTFGAGSRLTVL.

This clone was found once. This chain links TRBV7-9 with TRBJ2-1, with 9 bases matching TRBD2. This CDR3 has 14 residues. J was trimmed by 6 bases and V by 8 bases; bases with no gene match: 8. Germline CDR1 is SEHNR and CDR2 is FQNEAQ (reference sequence). The DNA of the CDR3 is TGTGCCAGCCCCTTAAGCGGGAGGTCCAATGAGCAGTTCTTC. Translated, it gives CASPLSGRSNEQFF. The variable domain in full, completed from reference TRBV7-9 and TRBJ2-1, reads DTGVSQNPRHKITKRGQNVTFRCDPISEHNRLYWYRQTLGQGPEFLTYFQNEAQLEKSRLLSDRFSAERPKGSFSTLEIQRTEQGDSAMYLCASPLSGRSNEQFFGPGTRLTVL.

This chain joins TRBV9 and TRBJ1-1; D perhaps matches TRBD1 (5 bases). This CDR3 is 16 amino acids long. V shed 1 base and J shed 0 bases, with 13 bases lying between them. Germline loops: CDR1 SGDLS, CDR2 YYNGEE. The DNA of the CDR3 is TGTGCCAGCAGCGTAAGAACAGGACTCATGAACACTGAAGCTTTCTTT. It yields the protein CASSVRTGLMNTEAFF. Based on the CDR3 plus reference TRBV9 and TRBJ1-1, the full variable domain is DSGVTQTPKHLITATGQRVTLRCSPRSGDLSVYWYQQSLDQGLQFLIQYYNGEERAKGNILERFSAQQFPDLHSELNLSSLELGDSALYFCASSVRTGLMNTEAFFGQGTRLTVV.

V usage is TRBV2 and J usage is TRBJ1-1; tentative D call: TRBD1 (5 bases). Germline lookup yields CDR1 SNHLY and CDR2 FYNNEI. Trimming shortened V by 7 bases and J by 2 bases, and 8 bases separated the two germline ends. The CDR3 extends over 12 amino acids. CDR3 DNA: TGTGCCAGCACGGGGGAAAACACTGAAGCTTTCTTT. Translating it yields CASTGENTEAFF. The variable domain in full, with the rest retrieved from reference TRBV2 and TRBJ1-1, is EPEVTQTPSHQVTQMGQEVILRCVPISNHLYFYWYRQILGQKVEFLVSFYNNEISEKSEIFDDQFSVERPDGSNFTLKIRSTKLEDSAMYFCASTGENTEAFFGQGTRLTVV.

This chain links TRBV3-1 (or the pseudogene TRBV3-2) with TRBJ1-6; 10 bases agree with TRBD1. The CDR3 is 15 amino acids. V dropped 1 base and J dropped 10; count of bases not matched to a gene: 4. Germline V gene lookup returns CDR1 LGHDT and CDR2 YNNKEL (reference sequence). Written as DNA, the CDR3 is TGTGCCAGCAGCCAAGCCGGGACAGGGGACTCACCCCTCCACTTT. This encodes CASSQAGTGDSPLHF.

This clone came up once. This chain joins TRBV7-2 and TRBJ1-4; D gene uncertain. Germline-derived CDR1 and CDR2 are SGHTA and FQGNSA. The CDR3 sequence is 15 residues long. V gave up 1 base and J gave up 1 base, with 7 bases separating them. CDR3 loop: CASSLESGTNEKLFF. The CDR3 nucleotides read TGTGCCAGCAGCTTAGAGTCAGGAACTAATGAAAAACTGTTTTTT. Full variable domain (outside the CDR3, taken from reference TRBV7-2 and TRBJ1-4): GAGVSQSPSNKVTEKGKDVELRCDPISGHTALYWYRQSLGQGLEFLIYFQGNSAPDKSGLPSDRFSAERTGGSVSTLTIQRTQQEDSAVYLCASSLESGTNEKLFFGSGTQLSVL.

This clone was observed a single time. The rearrangement uses TRBV2 and TRBJ2-7; 13 bases line up with TRBD2. This CDR3 is 13 amino acids long. Germline V gives CDR1 SNHLY, CDR2 FYNNEI. V trimming: 6 bases; J trimming: 6 bases; junction bases outside the gene matches: 2. DNA for the CDR3: TGTGCCAGCAGGGGACTAGCGGGAACCGAGCAGTACTTC. It is translated as CASRGLAGTEQYF.

V usage is TRBV4-2 and J usage is TRBJ1-2; 7 positions agree with TRBD1. This CDR3 comprises 15 residues. V lost 0 bases, J lost 3 bases, and 4 bases stayed unmatched. Germline values: CDR1 LGHNA, CDR2 YNFKEQ. CDR3 in amino acids: CASSQDSGGYYGYTF. In nucleotides, the CDR3 is TGTGCCAGCAGCCAAGATTCAGGGGGTTACTATGGCTACACCTTC.

The J gene is TRBJ1-4, the V gene TRBV30; the D is unclear. This CDR3 has 13 residues. From germline, CDR1 is GTSNPN and CDR2 SVGIG (reference sequence). V dropped 4 bases and J dropped 5 bases, with 11 bases sitting between them. The DNA of the CDR3 is TGTGCCTGGAATAAGCAACCAAATGAAAAACTGTTTTTT. This codes for CAWNKQPNEKLFF.